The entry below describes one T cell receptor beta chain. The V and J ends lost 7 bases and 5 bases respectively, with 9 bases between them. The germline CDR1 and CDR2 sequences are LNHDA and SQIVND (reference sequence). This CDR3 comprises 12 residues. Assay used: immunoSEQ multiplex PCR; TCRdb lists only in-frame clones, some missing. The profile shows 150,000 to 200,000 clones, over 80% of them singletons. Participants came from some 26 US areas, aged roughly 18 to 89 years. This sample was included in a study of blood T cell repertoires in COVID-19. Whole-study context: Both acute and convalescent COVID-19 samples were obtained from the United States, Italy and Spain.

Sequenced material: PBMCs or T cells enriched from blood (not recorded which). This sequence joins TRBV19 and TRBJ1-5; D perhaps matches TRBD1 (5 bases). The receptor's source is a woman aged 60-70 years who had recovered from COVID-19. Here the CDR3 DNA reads TGTGCCAGTAATAGGGGTGATCAGCCCCAGCATTTT. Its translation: CASNRGDQPQHF.